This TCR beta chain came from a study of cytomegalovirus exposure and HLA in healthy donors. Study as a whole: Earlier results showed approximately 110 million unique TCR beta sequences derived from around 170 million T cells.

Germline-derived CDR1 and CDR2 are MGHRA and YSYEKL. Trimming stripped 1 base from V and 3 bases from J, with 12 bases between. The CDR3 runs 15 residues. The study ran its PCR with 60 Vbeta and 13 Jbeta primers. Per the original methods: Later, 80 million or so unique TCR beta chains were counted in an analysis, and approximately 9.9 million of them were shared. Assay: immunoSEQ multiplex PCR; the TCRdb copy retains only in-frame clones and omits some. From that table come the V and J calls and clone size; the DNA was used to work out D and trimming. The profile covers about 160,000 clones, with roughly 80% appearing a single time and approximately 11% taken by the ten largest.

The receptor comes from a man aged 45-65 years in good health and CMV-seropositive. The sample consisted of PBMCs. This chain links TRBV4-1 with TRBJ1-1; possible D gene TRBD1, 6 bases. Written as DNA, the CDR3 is TGCGCCAGCAGCCAAGTAGGGGCAGGGGACACTGAAGCTTTCTTT. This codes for CASSQVGAGDTEAFF.